One sample yielded the 18 T cell receptor beta chains listed below, sequenced in a study of early stage breast cancer tumors. Repertoires were generated with immunoSEQ multiplex PCR, while TCRdb's copy carries only in-frame clones and drops some. The sample contains about 50,000 clones, more than 70% of which appear only once. The sample comprised blood. These receptors were collected from a person aged 40 to 49 with breast cancer.

This rearrangement joins TRBV29-1 to TRBJ1-1; the D is unclear. Trimming pared 7 bases from V and 11 bases from J, leaving 14 bases between. This CDR3 spans 10 amino acids. CDR1 SQVTM and CDR2 ANQGSEA come from the germline V gene. This chain's CDR3 is CSAESTGAFF. The CDR3 DNA follows: TGCAGCGCCGAATCTACGGGGGCTTTCTTT.

The V gene is TRBV10-2, the J gene TRBJ2-1; D unresolved. Germline values: CDR1 WSHSY, CDR2 SAAADI. This CDR3 spans 15 amino acids. Trimming took 7 bases from V and 2 from J, leaving 15 bases between them. In DNA form, the CDR3 reads TGCGCCAGCACCCGAGAGATCCAGGCCTACAATGAGCAGTTCTTC. Translation: CASTREIQAYNEQFF.

Judged by abundance, this clone is medium-sized. This chain uses TRBV4-2 with TRBJ2-1; 8 bases agree with TRBD2. The CDR3 contains 17 residues. After removal of 0 bases from V and 2 bases from J, the junction contained 6 bases not matched to a gene. Germline lookup yields CDR1 LGHNA and CDR2 YNFKEQ. The CDR3 protein is CASSQEASGSAYNEQFF. The CDR3 DNA reads as TGTGCCAGCAGCCAAGAGGCGAGCGGGAGCGCCTACAATGAGCAGTTCTTC.

This chain uses TRBV5-1 with TRBJ2-1, with 8 bases fitting TRBD2. Germline values: CDR1 SGHRS, CDR2 YFSETQ. V lost 0 bases and J lost 3; bases outside the gene matches: 17. The CDR3 contains 20 residues. Here the CDR3 DNA reads TGCGCCAGCAGCTTGGTGGGTAGCGGGAACCCTTTATATTACTACAATGAGCAGTTCTTC. Its translation is CASSLVGSGNPLYYYNEQFF.

In its sample, this clone was seen a few times. V usage is TRBV7-2 and J usage is TRBJ2-7; 7 bases line up with TRBD1. V lost 4 bases and J lost 1; bases outside the gene matches: 4. Germline CDR1 and CDR2: SGHTA and FQGNSA. CDR3 length equals 14 residues. The CDR3: CASSSRDRSYEQYF. Written as DNA, the CDR3 is TGTGCCAGCAGCTCGAGGGACAGATCCTACGAGCAGTACTTC.

This chain links TRBV18 with TRBJ2-5, with a weak D call TRBD1 (6 bases). The germline gives CDR1 KGHSH, CDR2 LQKENI. The CDR3 consists of 15 residues. The V and J ends lost 3 bases and 2 bases respectively, with 13 bases between them. The CDR3 loop reads CASSPRTEGQETQYF. As DNA, the CDR3 is TGTGCCAGCTCACCGAGGACAGAGGGTCAAGAGACCCAGTACTTC.

V is TRBV5-1 and J is TRBJ2-3, with D possibly being TRBD2 (5 bases). This CDR3 spans 14 amino acids. Trimming shortened V by 7 bases and J by 0 bases, and 12 bases separated the two germline ends. CDR1 SGHRS and CDR2 YFSETQ come from the germline V gene. CDR3 coding DNA: TGCGCCAGCGTCCCGGAGGCTAGCACAGATACGCAGTATTTT. Amino acid sequence: CASVPEASTDTQYF.

V is TRBV6-6 and J is TRBJ1-3, with D perhaps TRBD1 (6 bases). CDR3 length: 14 residues. Germline CDR1 is MNHNY and CDR2 is SVGAGI (reference sequence). Trimming stripped 7 bases from V and 4 bases from J, with 14 bases between. CDR3 DNA: TGTGCCAGCAAAGAGCGACAGGCCGGAAACACCATATATTTT. It is translated as CASKERQAGNTIYF.

V gene TRBV19 combines with J gene TRBJ2-1; tentatively, D is TRBD1 (6 bases). Trimming left V 3 bases short and J 5 bases short, with 8 bases between. Germline CDR1 LNHDA, CDR2 SQIVND (reference sequence). The CDR3 spans 13 residues. CDR3 in amino acids: CASSIGQNNEQFF. In DNA, the CDR3 is TGTGCCAGTAGTATTGGACAGAACAATGAGCAGTTCTTC.

With respect to this clone: One junction end does not reproduce the germline sequence, and a read error may be involved. V and J are TRBV2 and TRBJ2-2, with a tentative D call TRBD1 (5 bases). The CDR3 is 14 amino acids. Germline loops: CDR1 SNHLY, CDR2 FYNNEI. In DNA form, the CDR3 reads TGTGCGAGCATTAAGGGGTCGAACACCGGGGAGCTGTTTTTT. This gives the protein CASIKGSNTGELFF.

Regarding this clone: A read error may account for a junction end that differs from germline. This sequence joins TRBV7-3 and TRBJ2-1; no clear D gene. CDR3 length equals 17 residues. The germline V gene has CDR1 SGHTA and CDR2 FQGTGA. Here the CDR3 DNA reads TGTGCCAGCAACTTATACCACGGTGATGGCCACTACAATGAGCAGTTCTTC. Translation gives CASNLYHGDGHYNEQFF.

This sequence joins TRBV9 and TRBJ2-4; D possibly corresponds to TRBD1 (6 bases). The CDR3 is 17 amino acids. From germline, CDR1 is SGDLS and CDR2 YYNGEE. The V end lost 4 bases, the J end lost 3 bases, and 20 bases lay between the germline ends. The chain's CDR3 is CASSPSGSKGGKNIQYF. CDR3 DNA: TGTGCCAGCAGCCCAAGTGGGAGTAAAGGGGGCAAAAACATTCAGTACTTC.

The rearrangement links TRBV7-2 to TRBJ1-2, with 7 positions matching TRBD1. The CDR3 loop spans 15 amino acids. The germline V gene encodes CDR1 SGHTA and CDR2 FQGNSA. V was pared by 5 bases and J by 2 bases, with 8 bases of the junction left unmatched. CDR3 region: CASSRNRGLNYGYTF. In DNA, the CDR3 is TGTGCCAGCAGCCGAAACAGGGGCCTGAACTATGGCTACACCTTC.

V usage is TRBV6-7 and J usage is TRBJ2-1; D is unresolved. TRBV6-7 is treated as an ORF (open reading frame) with a function not yet certain. CDR3 length equals 14 residues. The ends were cut back, 7 bases at V and 15 bases at J, with 25 bases in the middle. CDR3: CASTPIPWLTALFF. DNA for the CDR3: TGTGCCAGCACTCCCATCCCCTGGCTTACCGCCCTGTTCTTC.

The J gene is TRBJ1-3, the V gene TRBV29-1; maybe TRBD1 (6 bases). The CDR3 has 14 amino acids. V was clipped by 6 bases and J by 4 bases, with 16 bases between them. Germline assignment: CDR1 SQVTM and CDR2 ANQGSEA. For the CDR3, the DNA is TGCAGCGTGGCTACCGGACAGACCGGAAACACCATATATTTT. Protein sequence: CSVATGQTGNTIYF.

V is TRBV13 and J is TRBJ1-4; D gene uncertain. CDR1 and CDR2 from the germline V gene are PRHDT and FYEKMQ (reference sequence). The CDR3 runs to 14 residues. V was shortened by 5 bases and J by 4 bases, with 11 bases between the two germline ends. CDR3 nucleotide sequence: TGTGCCAGCAGCCAACAGTCATATAATGAAAAACTGTTTTTT. Its protein product is CASSQQSYNEKLFF. The full variable domain, rest sourced from reference TRBV13 and TRBJ1-4, is AAGVIQSPRHLIKEKRETATLKCYPIPRHDTVYWYQQGPGQDPQFLISFYEKMQSDKGSIPDRFSAQQFSDYHSELNMSSLELGDSALYFCASSQQSYNEKLFFGSGTQLSVL.

This chain joins TRBV5-8 and TRBJ2-1, with unresolved D. V shed 2 bases and J shed 8 bases, with 11 bases lying between them. Germline CDR1 reads SGHTS; CDR2 reads YDEGEE. The CDR3 extends over 13 amino acids. The CDR3 spells CASSFPGFDEQFF. In nucleotides, the CDR3 is TGTGCCAGCAGCTTTCCGGGTTTCGATGAGCAGTTCTTC.

The J gene is TRBJ1-2, the V gene TRBV5-5; 8 bases are a match to TRBD1. The CDR3 is 17 residues long. The germline V gene has CDR1 SGHKS and CDR2 YYEKEE (reference sequence). Trimming cost V 0 bases and J 0 bases; bases outside gene matches: 7. In DNA form, the CDR3 reads TGTGCCAGCAGCTTGGAAGGGACAGGACCTGCTAACTATGGCTACACCTTC. Amino acid sequence: CASSLEGTGPANYGYTF.